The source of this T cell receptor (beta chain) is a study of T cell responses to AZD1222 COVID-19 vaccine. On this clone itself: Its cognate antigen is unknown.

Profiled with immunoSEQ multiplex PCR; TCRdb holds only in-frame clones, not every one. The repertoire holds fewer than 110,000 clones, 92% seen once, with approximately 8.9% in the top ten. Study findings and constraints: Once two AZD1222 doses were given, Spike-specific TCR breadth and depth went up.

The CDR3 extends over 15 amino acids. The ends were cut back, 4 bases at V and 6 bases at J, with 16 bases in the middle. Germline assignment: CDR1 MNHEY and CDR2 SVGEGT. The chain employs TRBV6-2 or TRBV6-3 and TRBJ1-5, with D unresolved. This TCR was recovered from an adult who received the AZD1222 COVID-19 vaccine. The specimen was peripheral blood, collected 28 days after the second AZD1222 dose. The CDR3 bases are TGTGCCAGCAGTTCTCTTGGCGGCTCGAGTCAGCCCCAGCATTTT. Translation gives CASSSLGGSSQPQHF.